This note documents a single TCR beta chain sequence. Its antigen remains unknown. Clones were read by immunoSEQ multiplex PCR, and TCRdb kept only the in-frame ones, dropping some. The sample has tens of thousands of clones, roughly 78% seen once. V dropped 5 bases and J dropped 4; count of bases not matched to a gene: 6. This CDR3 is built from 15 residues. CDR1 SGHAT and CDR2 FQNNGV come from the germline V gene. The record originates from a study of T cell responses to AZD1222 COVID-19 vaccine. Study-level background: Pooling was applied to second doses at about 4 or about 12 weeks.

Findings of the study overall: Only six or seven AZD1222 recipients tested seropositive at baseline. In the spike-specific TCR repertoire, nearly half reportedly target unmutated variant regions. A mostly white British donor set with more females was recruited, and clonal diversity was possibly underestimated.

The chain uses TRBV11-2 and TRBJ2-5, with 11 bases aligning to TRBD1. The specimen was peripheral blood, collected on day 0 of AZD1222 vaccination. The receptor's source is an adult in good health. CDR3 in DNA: TGTGCCAGCAGCGCGGACAGGGGGCTTGCAGAGACCCAGTACTTC. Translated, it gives CASSADRGLAETQYF.